This T cell receptor (beta chain) was recorded in a study of T cells after posttransplantation cyclophosphamide. About this clone: Its antigen is not known.

TCRdb's copy holds only in-frame clones and misses some; the assay was immunoSEQ multiplex PCR. Altogether tens of thousands of clones are present, around 93% being singletons, with the ten largest covering under 3%. Findings of the study overall: Donor CD8+ memory clones often dominated recipient blood repertoires at later times.

Sequences were obtained from PBMCs. The receptor comes from a woman in her 30s in good health and a related stem cell transplant donor.

The CDR3 spells CASSPNPGQGAYEQYF. CDR3 bases: TGTGCCAGTAGTCCAAATCCGGGACAGGGGGCCTACGAGCAGTACTTC. The chain carries TRBV19 and TRBJ2-7; 11 bases fit TRBD1. The germline V gene encodes CDR1 LNHDA and CDR2 SQIVND (reference sequence). CDR3 length: 16 residues. Trimming cost V 5 bases and J 2 bases; bases outside gene matches: 8.